These 18 T cell receptor beta chains share one sample of origin, sequenced in a study of CD8+ T cells in alopecia areata. Treatment indicated: oral pan-JAK inhibitor, 5-10 mg twice daily. In each case, RNA was isolated and then reverse transcribed into cDNA as the sequencing template. TCRdb's copy holds only in-frame clones and misses some; the assay was immunoSEQ multiplex PCR. Of roughly 200,000 clones in the sample, less than 45% were seen once. The specimen was CD4+ T cells sorted from blood, collected between weeks 30 and 35, from a patient treated with tofacitinib. Every receptor here comes from a human donor with alopecia areata.

The genes are TRBV29-1 and TRBJ2-4; D is possibly TRBD2 (5 bases). CDR3 length equals 15 residues. The V end lost 4 bases, the J end lost 1 base, and 14 bases lay between the germline ends. Germline assignment: CDR1 SQVTM and CDR2 ANQGSEA. In DNA, the CDR3 is TGCAGCGTTGCTGGTAGGAGGCATGCCAAAAACATTCAGTACTTC. It yields the protein CSVAGRRHAKNIQYF.

J is TRBJ1-1 and V is TRBV5-6, with a tentative D call TRBD1 (5 bases). The CDR3 is 19 residues long. Trimming stripped 0 bases from V and 1 base from J, with 22 bases between. Germline assignment: CDR1 SGHDT and CDR2 YYEEEE. The CDR3 is CASSLARRTRRDRNTEAFF. The CDR3, as DNA: TGTGCCAGCAGCTTGGCCCGTCGAACTCGCAGGGATAGGAACACTGAAGCTTTCTTT.

There are many counts of this clone. This rearrangement joins TRBV2 to TRBJ2-1; perhaps TRBD2 as D (7 bases). Trimming left V 8 bases short and J 8 bases short, with 19 bases between. The CDR3 runs 14 residues. Germline assignment: CDR1 SNHLY and CDR2 FYNNEI. In DNA form, the CDR3 reads TGTGCCAGCGGGAGGGGGAACCCCCTAGATGAGCAGTTCTTC. Translation gives CASGRGNPLDEQFF.

This clone was found a few times. The rearrangement joins TRBV4-1 to TRBJ2-7; D not certain. The CDR3 is 12 amino acids. The germline CDR1 and CDR2 sequences are MGHRA and YSYEKL. The germline V and J ends were trimmed by 2 bases and 4 bases, with 6 bases remaining between them. CDR3 sequence reads: CASSQYRYEQYF. The DNA for the CDR3 is TGCGCCAGCAGCCAATATAGGTACGAGCAGTACTTC.

The V call is TRBV6-6, the J call TRBJ2-7, with 9 positions matching TRBD2. With 6 bases clipped from V and 0 bases from J, the junction kept 3 bases outside the gene matches. CDR1 is MNHNY and CDR2 is SVGAGI in the germline V gene (reference sequence). The length of the CDR3 is 14 residues. The CDR3 DNA is TGTGCCAGCAGGCCGACTAGCGGCTCCTACGAGCAGTACTTC. It is translated as CASRPTSGSYEQYF.

The chain is built from TRBV18 and TRBJ2-3; D remains ambiguous. The CDR3 is 14 amino acids. CDR1 and CDR2 from the germline V gene are KGHSH and LQKENI. V was pared by 3 bases and J by 3 bases, with 10 bases between. The CDR3 protein is CASSPSRQTDTQYF. The CDR3 nucleotides read TGTGCCAGCTCACCGTCGCGGCAAACAGATACGCAGTATTTT.

The chain is built from TRBV7-2 and TRBJ1-2; D is possibly TRBD1 (6 bases). V lost 4 bases, J lost 6 bases, and 21 bases lay in between. The germline CDR1 and CDR2 sequences are SGHTA and FQGNSA. The CDR3 consists of 16 residues. CDR3 coding DNA: TGTGCCAGCAGCTCCCCCCGGGCAGGGGCTCCGGATGGCTACACCTTC. This translates into CASSSPRAGAPDGYTF. Complete variable domain (other parts from reference TRBV7-2 and TRBJ1-2): GAGVSQSPSNKVTEKGKDVELRCDPISGHTALYWYRQSLGQGLEFLIYFQGNSAPDKSGLPSDRFSAERTGGSVSTLTIQRTQQEDSAVYLCASSSPRAGAPDGYTFGSGTRLTVV.

The table lists this clone with a few counts. CDR3: CSVKREKDTQYF. The CDR3 DNA reads TGCAGCGTTAAGCGGGAGAAAGATACGCAGTATTTT. The chain combines TRBV29-1 with TRBJ2-3, with 8 bases that match TRBD2. The CDR3 sequence is 12 residues long. V lost 5 bases and J lost 5; bases outside the gene matches: 3. Germline V CDR1 and CDR2: SQVTM, ANQGSEA.

The genes are TRBV4-1 and TRBJ2-4, with 8 bases aligning to TRBD2. Losses at the gene ends were 5 bases for V and 8 bases for J; bases not matched to a gene: 26. Germline lookup yields CDR1 MGHRA and CDR2 YSYEKL. The CDR3 covers 20 residues. The CDR3 DNA is TGCGCCAGCAGCACACGCCCTGGAAGACTAGCGACCGGCCCCGATGACATTCAGTACTTC. Amino acids: CASSTRPGRLATGPDDIQYF.

This clone occurred a few times. This sequence joins TRBV15 and TRBJ2-7; D is tentatively TRBD1 or TRBD2 (6 bases each). The CDR3 is 13 amino acids. The germline CDR1 and CDR2 sequences are LNHNV and YYDKDF (reference sequence). Trimming took off 1 base at V and 7 bases at J, with 11 bases between the two ends. CDR3 sequence (DNA): TGTGCCACCAGCAGAGGGGGGGCTGGGGAGCAGTACTTC. This codes for CATSRGGAGEQYF.

The chain joins TRBV30 to TRBJ2-1; perhaps TRBD1 as D (5 bases). Germline V gene lookup returns CDR1 GTSNPN and CDR2 SVGIG (reference sequence). V lost 2 bases and J lost 6, with 14 bases in between. The CDR3 is 14 residues long. CDR3 residues: CAWSSGKGSNEQFF. In DNA, the CDR3 is TGTGCCTGGAGTTCAGGGAAAGGGTCCAATGAGCAGTTCTTC.

This clone has just a few counts. CDR3 coding DNA: TGCGCCAGCAGCCAACCTACTAGCGGGGGGGCCCGTACGCAGTATTTT. Translating gives CASSQPTSGGARTQYF. The chain uses TRBV4-1 and TRBJ2-3, with 13 bases matching TRBD2. The germline CDR1 and CDR2 sequences are MGHRA and YSYEKL. The CDR3 spans 16 residues. V gave up 2 bases and J gave up 8 bases; unmatched junction bases: 7.

This clone was found a few times. The CDR3: CASSPDSAEAFF. CDR3 DNA sequence: TGCGCCAGCAGCCCGGACTCGGCTGAAGCTTTCTTT. The chain has TRBV5-1 and TRBJ1-1; D is undetermined. Germline V CDR1 and CDR2: SGHRS, YFSETQ. The CDR3 spans 12 residues. Trimming took 4 bases from V and 6 from J, leaving 10 bases between them.

The V and J genes are TRBV9 and TRBJ2-6; TRBD1 agrees at 8 bases. This CDR3 is 19 amino acids long. Germline V gene data show CDR1 as SGDLS and CDR2 as YYNGEE. V shed 4 bases, J shed 0 bases, and the junction held 12 bases outside the gene matches. The CDR3 sequence: CASSPRTGTRSSGANVLTF. The CDR3, as DNA: TGTGCCAGCAGCCCCCGGACAGGGACACGGAGCTCTGGGGCCAACGTCCTGACTTTC.

This clone has just a few counts. The chain has TRBV6-5 and TRBJ2-1, with TRBD2 matching over 7 bases. Germline assignment: CDR1 MNHEY and CDR2 SVGAGI. The CDR3 covers 15 residues. V lost 2 bases to trimming and J lost 0 bases; unmatched junction nucleotides: 1. The CDR3: CASSYAGDSYNEQFF. CDR3 in DNA: TGTGCCAGCAGTTACGCGGGAGACTCCTACAATGAGCAGTTCTTC.

The chain joins TRBV29-1 to TRBJ1-5; D possibly corresponds to TRBD1 (5 bases). The CDR3 is 13 residues long. Germline V gene sequence: CDR1 SQVTM, CDR2 ANQGSEA. V lost 4 bases, J lost 7 bases, and 14 bases lay in between. CDR3 sequence: CSVGKGRDQPQHF. The CDR3 nucleotides are TGCAGCGTTGGGAAGGGCAGGGACCAGCCCCAGCATTTT.

This clone came up a few times. The gene calls are TRBV9 and TRBJ2-7; D gene unclear. The CDR3 is 13 residues long. V lost 0 bases and J 2 bases, leaving 6 bases between the germline ends. The germline CDR1 and CDR2 sequences are SGDLS and YYNGEE. The CDR3 DNA is TGTGCCAGCAGCGTAGGGTCAACCTACGAGCAGTACTTC. This codes for CASSVGSTYEQYF.

For this clone: Other DNA sequences in this specimen translate into the identical CDR3. This chain connects TRBV6-1 to TRBJ1-1; the D is unclear. There are 14 residues in the CDR3. Trimming left V 0 bases short and J 1 base short, with 6 bases between. The V gene's germline CDR1 is MNHNS and CDR2 SASEGT. The DNA for the CDR3 is TGTGCCAGCAGTGAAGCGTGGGGGAACACTGAAGCTTTCTTT. Translating gives CASSEAWGNTEAFF.